This TCR beta chain was found in a study of CXCR3-negative and CXCR3-positive naive CD8 T cells. Libraries were UMI-labeled 5' RACE TRB cDNA. TCRdb reworked the 5' RACE reads into one entry per CDR3 protein, no DNA. The ten most abundant clones cover 0.95% to 1.4% of a sample with around 88,000 distinct CDR3 sequences. On this clonotype: Its antigen is as yet unknown.

CDR1 is SGHVS and CDR2 is FNYEAQ in the germline V gene. CDR3 size: 16 residues. Findings and limits, study-wide: CXCR3-negative naive cells had less hydrophobic TRB CDR3s than did CXCR3-positive naive cells.

With about 300,000 cells each, the CD8+ T cell subsets were individually sorted in triplicate. The sample comprised naive CXCR3+ CD8+ T cells from blood. Subset: CD45RO-CCR7+CD27+CD95- naive CD8+ T cells expressing CXCR3 (TNR3+). The chain links TRBV7-6 to TRBJ2-2; TCRdb picks TRBD1, but there is no DNA to check that call. The TCR comes from a human donor in good health. Some clones in this sample may be carry-over from other donors' samples. The CDR3 here is CASSLVGTDFAGELFF.